This T cell receptor beta chain appears in the sequencing data of a study of neurological immune-mediated disorders. Study-wide points: When repertoires were grouped phylogenetically, those of 18 of 34 multiple sclerosis patients fell into one related-CDR3 cluster, a possible signature.

TCRdb re-analysed the 5' RACE reads in MiXCR, keeping a single row per CDR3 protein. The repertoire holds about 55,000 distinct CDR3 sequences, with 3% to 4% as singletons. Notes on this clonotype: Its target is not known.

The CDR3 has 13 amino acids. Trimming pared 3 bases from V and 4 bases from J, leaving 9 bases between. This receptor was obtained from a man between 60 and 75 years old with multiple sclerosis. The chain links TRBV12-3 or TRBV12-4 to TRBJ1-2, with D hard to call. The sequencing sample was made of PBMCs. CDR3 bases: TGTGCCAGCAGTTTCCCGGGCGGCTATGGCTACACCTTC. This codes for CASSFPGGYGYTF.